Shown below are 8 T cell receptor beta chains from a single sample sequenced in a study of control samples from healthy donors and cancer patients. The repertoire was sequenced with immunoSEQ multiplex PCR; TCRdb's copy has only in-frame clones and lacks some. The sample consists of 75,000 to 90,000 clones, approximately 86% of them appearing once. Sequencing was performed on blood. All receptors come from a man aged 25-40 years in good health.

The chain couples TRBV11-3 to TRBJ2-1, with TRBD2 matching over 9 bases. The germline CDR1 and CDR2 sequences are SGHNT and YENEEA. V lost 4 bases to trimming and J lost 8 bases; unmatched junction nucleotides: 12. The CDR3 has 16 amino acids. CDR3 in DNA: TGTGCCAGCAGCTCCTTCAGCGGGGGGATCGGCGATGAGCAGTTCTTC. This sequence encodes CASSSFSGGIGDEQFF.

This clone was observed once. The V call is TRBV13, the J call TRBJ2-5, with D unresolved. CDR1 is PRHDT and CDR2 is FYEKMQ in the germline V gene (reference sequence). The CDR3 length is 11 residues. Trimming removed 2 bases at V and 2 bases at J, with 0 bases between. In DNA form, the CDR3 reads TGTGCCAGCAGCTTACAAGAGACCCAGTACTTC. Translated, it gives CASSLQETQYF.

The V call is TRBV19, the J call TRBJ1-5; 10 positions match TRBD1. The CDR3 is 16 amino acids. The V gene's germline CDR1 is LNHDA and CDR2 SQIVND (reference sequence). Losses at the gene ends were 5 bases for V and 7 bases for J; bases not matched to a gene: 11. CDR3 amino acids: CASSPRAGQGKQPQHF. CDR3 coding DNA: TGTGCCAGTAGTCCTCGTGCGGGACAGGGGAAACAGCCCCAGCATTTT.

The chain is built from TRBV7-6 and TRBJ1-2; 7 bases match TRBD1. The CDR3 contains 18 residues. CDR1 is SGHVS, CDR2 FNYEAQ, per germline. V lost 2 bases, J lost 1 base, and 13 bases stayed unmatched. The CDR3: CASSLIEGGGAGNYGYTF. The CDR3 nucleotides are TGTGCCAGCAGCTTAATTGAGGGAGGGGGCGCGGGTAACTATGGCTACACCTTC.

The rearrangement links TRBV3-1 (or the pseudogene TRBV3-2) to TRBJ2-1; D not certain. CDR3 size: 11 residues. V was pared by 6 bases and J by 4 bases, with 4 bases between. Germline loops: CDR1 LGHDT, CDR2 YNNKEL (reference sequence). CDR3 bases: TGTGCCAGCAGACTGTACAATGAGCAGTTCTTC. It translates to CASRLYNEQFF.

This chain connects TRBV7-2 to TRBJ1-2; 7 nucleotides agree with TRBD1. The CDR3 is 16 residues long. Trimming at V came to 2 bases and at J to 0 bases, leaving 6 bases not matched to a gene. Germline V gives CDR1 SGHTA, CDR2 FQGNSA. The CDR3 sequence is CASSLRGTDPNYGYTF. DNA of the CDR3: TGTGCCAGCAGCTTAAGGGGGACAGACCCTAACTATGGCTACACCTTC. The full variable domain, rest sourced from reference TRBV7-2 and TRBJ1-2, is GAGVSQSPSNKVTEKGKDVELRCDPISGHTALYWYRQSLGQGLEFLIYFQGNSAPDKSGLPSDRFSAERTGGSVSTLTIQRTQQEDSAVYLCASSLRGTDPNYGYTFGSGTRLTVV.

This sequence joins TRBV30 and TRBJ1-1; perhaps TRBD1 as D (6 bases). The CDR3 sequence is 14 residues long. Germline V lookup: CDR1 GTSNPN, CDR2 SVGIG (reference sequence). Deletions cut 5 bases from V and 1 base from J, with 14 bases between. CDR3 DNA sequence: TGTGCCTGGGAATTTCTCAGGGGGAACACTGAAGCTTTCTTT. As protein: CAWEFLRGNTEAFF.

This chain links TRBV12-3 or TRBV12-4 with TRBJ1-2; 7 bases map to TRBD1. The V gene end was trimmed by 6 bases and the J gene end by 11 bases; junction bases not matched to a gene: 6. The CDR3 runs to 11 residues. CDR3 in amino acids: CASSRRQGYTF. CDR3 sequence (DNA): TGTGCCAGCAGCCGCCGACAGGGTTACACCTTC.